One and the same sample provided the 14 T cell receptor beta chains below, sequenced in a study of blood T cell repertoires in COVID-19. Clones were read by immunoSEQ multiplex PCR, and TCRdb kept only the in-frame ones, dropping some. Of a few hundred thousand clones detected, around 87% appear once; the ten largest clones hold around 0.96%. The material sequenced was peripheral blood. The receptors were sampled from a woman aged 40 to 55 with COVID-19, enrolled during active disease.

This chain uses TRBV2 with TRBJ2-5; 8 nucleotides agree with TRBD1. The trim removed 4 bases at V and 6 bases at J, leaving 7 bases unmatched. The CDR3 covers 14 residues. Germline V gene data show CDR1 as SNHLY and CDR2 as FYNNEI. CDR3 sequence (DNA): TGTGCCAGCAGTGGGCGGACAGGGACGCAGACCCAGTACTTC. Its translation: CASSGRTGTQTQYF.

CDR3 in amino acids: CASSLRTVSGNTIYF. In nucleotides, the CDR3 is TGTGCCAGCAGTCTCCGGACAGTCTCTGGAAACACCATATATTTT. This chain joins TRBV28 and TRBJ1-3; perhaps TRBD1 as D (6 bases). Germline CDR1 is MDHEN and CDR2 is SYDVKM. V was cut by 5 bases and J by 0 bases, with 11 bases left in between. CDR3 length: 15 residues.

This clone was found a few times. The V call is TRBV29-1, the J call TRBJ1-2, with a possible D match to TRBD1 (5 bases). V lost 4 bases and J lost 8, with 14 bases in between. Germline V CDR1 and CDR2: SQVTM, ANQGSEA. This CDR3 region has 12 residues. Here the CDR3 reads CSVGGADGGYTF. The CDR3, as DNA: TGCAGCGTTGGTGGGGCAGATGGGGGCTACACCTTC. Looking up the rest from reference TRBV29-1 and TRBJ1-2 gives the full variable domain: SAVISQKPSRDICQRGTSLTIQCQVDSQVTMMFWYRQQPGQSLTLIATANQGSEATYESGFVIDKFPISRPNLTFSTLTVSNMSPEDSSIYLCSVGGADGGYTFGSGTRLTVV.

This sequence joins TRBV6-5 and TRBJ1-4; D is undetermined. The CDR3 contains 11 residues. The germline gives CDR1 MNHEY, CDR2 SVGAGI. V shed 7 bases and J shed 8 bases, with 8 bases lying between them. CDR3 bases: TGTGCCAGCACCCCGGGGGAAAAACTGTTTTTT. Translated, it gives CASTPGEKLFF.

The CDR3 reads CASSGHRGNTDTQYF. The CDR3 DNA is TGTGCCAGTAGTGGGCACAGGGGTAACACAGATACGCAGTATTTT. This chain links TRBV19 with TRBJ2-3, with TRBD1 matching over 7 bases. J was trimmed by 2 bases and V by 5 bases; bases with no gene match: 7. This CDR3 contains 15 residues. Germline V gene data show CDR1 as LNHDA and CDR2 as SQIVND (reference sequence).

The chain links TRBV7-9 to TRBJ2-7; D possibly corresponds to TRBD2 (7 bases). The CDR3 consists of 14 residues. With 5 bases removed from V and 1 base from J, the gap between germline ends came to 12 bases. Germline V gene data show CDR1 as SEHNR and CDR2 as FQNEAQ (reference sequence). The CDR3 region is CASSPRGQSYEQYF. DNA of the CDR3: TGTGCCAGCAGCCCGCGGGGGCAATCCTACGAGCAGTACTTC.

In DNA, the CDR3 is TGTGCCTGGAGAGGACAGGGCCCAGATACGCAGTATTTT. Protein product: CAWRGQGPDTQYF. The chain joins TRBV30 to TRBJ2-3; 8 bases are a match to TRBD1. Germline CDR1 and CDR2: GTSNPN and SVGIG (reference sequence). Trimming took 3 bases from V and 4 from J; bases not matched to a gene: 3. The CDR3 is made up of 13 amino acids.

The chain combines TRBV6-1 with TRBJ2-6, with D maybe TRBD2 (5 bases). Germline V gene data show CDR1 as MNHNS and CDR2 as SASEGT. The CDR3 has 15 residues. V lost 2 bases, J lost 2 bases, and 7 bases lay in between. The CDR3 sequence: CASSEHGAGANVLTF. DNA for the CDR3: TGTGCCAGCAGTGAACACGGGGCTGGGGCCAACGTCCTGACTTTC.

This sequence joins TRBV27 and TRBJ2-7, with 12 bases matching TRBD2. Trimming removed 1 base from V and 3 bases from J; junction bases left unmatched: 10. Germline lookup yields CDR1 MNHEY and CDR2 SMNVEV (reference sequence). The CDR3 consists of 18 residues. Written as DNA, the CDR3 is TGTGCCAGCAGTTTATTCCCCCCGACTAGCGGGAGAAGCTACGAGCAGTACTTC. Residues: CASSLFPPTSGRSYEQYF.

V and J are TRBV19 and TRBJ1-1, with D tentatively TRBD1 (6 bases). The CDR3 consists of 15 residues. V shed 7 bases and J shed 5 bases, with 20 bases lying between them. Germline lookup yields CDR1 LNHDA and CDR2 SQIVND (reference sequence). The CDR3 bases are TGTGCCAGTACCCCTCTACAGGGTGGCGGGACTGAAGCTTTCTTT. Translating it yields CASTPLQGGGTEAFF.

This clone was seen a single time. Written as DNA, the CDR3 is TGTGCCAGTAGTAGCGGGGGGGCCGAGTTCTTC. Its translation: CASSSGGAEFF. The gene calls are TRBV19 and TRBJ2-1, with 9 bases aligning to TRBD2. There are 11 residues in the CDR3. CDR1 and CDR2 from the germline V gene are LNHDA and SQIVND (reference sequence). The trim removed 4 bases at V and 14 bases at J, leaving 3 bases unmatched.

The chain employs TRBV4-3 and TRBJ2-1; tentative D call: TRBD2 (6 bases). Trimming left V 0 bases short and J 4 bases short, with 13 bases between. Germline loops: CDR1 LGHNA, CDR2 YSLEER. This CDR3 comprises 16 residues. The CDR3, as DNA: TGCGCCAGCAGCCAAGATCGGCCTAGCGAATACAATGAGCAGTTCTTC. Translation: CASSQDRPSEYNEQFF.

The CDR3 is CAWSSQLAGVEQYF. CDR3 nucleotides: TGTGCCTGGAGTTCTCAACTAGCGGGAGTCGAGCAGTACTTC. The genes are TRBV30 and TRBJ2-7; the match to TRBD2 covers 11 bases. CDR3 length equals 14 residues. Trimming cost V 2 bases and J 6 bases; bases outside gene matches: 6. Germline V gives CDR1 GTSNPN, CDR2 SVGIG (reference sequence).

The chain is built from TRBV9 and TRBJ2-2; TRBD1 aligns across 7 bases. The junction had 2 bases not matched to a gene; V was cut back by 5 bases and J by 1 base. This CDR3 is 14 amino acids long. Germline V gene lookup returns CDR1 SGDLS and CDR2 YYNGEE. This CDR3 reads CASRRTGNTGELFF. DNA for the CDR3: TGTGCCAGCAGAAGGACAGGGAACACCGGGGAGCTGTTTTTT.